This paragraph reports one TCR beta chain. What it binds is unknown. The second PCR ran roughly 6 to 11 cycles with a sample-barcoded 5' primer and J-beta primers. A template-switch adaptor containing 12 random nucleotides labeled each cDNA molecule. TCRdb reprocessed the 5' RACE reads via MiXCR and lists one record per CDR3 protein. The sample contains over a million distinct CDR3 sequences, around 43% of which appear only once. These data belong to a study of blood T cells in healthy people across ages. Study findings and constraints: Among long-lived donors, naive CD4+ cells were more numerous and diversity higher than in aged donors. Researchers judged that diversity estimates from one million T cells fell short of true values.

Germline CDR1 and CDR2: MDHEN and SYDVKM. Trimming stripped 8 bases from V and 6 bases from J, with 11 bases between. The CDR3 contains 12 residues. The chain employs TRBV28 and TRBJ2-1; D is unresolved. Sequencing input: blood. The receptor's source is a woman in her fifties or sixties in good health. The CDR3 bases are TGTGCCAGCGCCACTCGGATCAATGAGCAGTTCTTC. Its translation: CASATRINEQFF.